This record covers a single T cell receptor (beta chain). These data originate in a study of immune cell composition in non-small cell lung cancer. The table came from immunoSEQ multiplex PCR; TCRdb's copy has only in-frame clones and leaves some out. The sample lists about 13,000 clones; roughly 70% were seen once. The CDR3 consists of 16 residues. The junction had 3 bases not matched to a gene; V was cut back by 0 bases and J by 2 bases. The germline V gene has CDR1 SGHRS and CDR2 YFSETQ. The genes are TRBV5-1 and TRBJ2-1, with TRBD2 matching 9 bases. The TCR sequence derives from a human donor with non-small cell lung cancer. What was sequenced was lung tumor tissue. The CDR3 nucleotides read TGCGCCAGCAGCTTGGATAGCGGGGGAACCTACAATGAGCAGTTCTTC. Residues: CASSLDSGGTYNEQFF.